The 27 T cell receptor beta chains in this list originate from one sample, sequenced in a study of shared clonotypes between healthy human individuals. Some clones are missing from TCRdb's copy, which holds only in-frame ones; the method was immunoSEQ multiplex PCR. The sample includes 950,000 to 1,200,000 clones, approximately 80% seen only once; the top ten take 0.89%. The sample comprised memory CD4+ T cells from PBMCs. Subset given: CD45RA-negative fraction. The receptors stem from a man between 18 and 29 years old in good health. Some clones in this sample may be carry-over from other donors' samples.

The chain recombines TRBV11-2 with TRBJ2-7; no clear D gene. V lost 5 bases to trimming and J lost 11 bases, with 19 bases between them. CDR1 SGHAT and CDR2 FQNNGV come from the germline V gene. The CDR3 loop spans 13 amino acids. The CDR3 nucleotides read TGTGCCAGCAGCCAAGGCCCCCGAGAAAGGGAGTACTTC. Encoded protein: CASSQGPREREYF.

The chain recombines TRBV5-1 with TRBJ2-2, with D tentatively TRBD2 (5 bases). Trimming shortened V by 1 base and J by 6 bases, and 13 bases separated the two germline ends. The CDR3 runs 15 residues. Germline loops: CDR1 SGHRS, CDR2 YFSETQ. The CDR3 sequence is CASSLLASLAGELFF. The CDR3 region has the DNA TGCGCCAGCAGCTTGTTGGCTAGCTTGGCCGGGGAGCTGTTTTTT.

The chain links TRBV10-3 to TRBJ2-5; D not resolved. The germline V gene encodes CDR1 ENHRY and CDR2 SYGVKD. V was pared by 8 bases and J by 2 bases, with 12 bases between. The CDR3 contains 13 residues. The DNA for the CDR3 is TGTGCCATCGCAGGCACGATGCAAGAGACCCAGTACTTC. The encoded protein is CAIAGTMQETQYF.

The chain links TRBV28 to TRBJ2-1, with 10 bases aligning to TRBD2. From germline, CDR1 is MDHEN and CDR2 SYDVKM. The CDR3 length is 16 residues. V was clipped by 5 bases and J by 10 bases; unmatched bases: 14. As DNA, the CDR3 is TGTGCCAGCAGTCCGCCTTTAAGCGGGAGGGCCAGGGAGCAGTTCTTC. Its protein is CASSPPLSGRAREQFF.

This clone occurred once. The rearrangement links TRBV27 to TRBJ2-7, with D possibly being TRBD1 or TRBD2 (5 bases each). V was cut by 2 bases and J by 0 bases, with 11 bases left in between. CDR3 size: 15 residues. Per the germline V gene, CDR1 is MNHEY and CDR2 is SMNVEV (reference sequence). DNA of the CDR3: TGTGCCAGCAGTTTAGAGAAGGGGAGCTCCTACGAGCAGTACTTC. Protein: CASSLEKGSSYEQYF.

V is TRBV30 and J is TRBJ1-4; 10 nucleotides line up with TRBD1. Germline V lookup: CDR1 GTSNPN, CDR2 SVGIG (reference sequence). J gave up 5 bases and V 3 bases, and 6 bases lay outside the gene matches. This CDR3 has 15 residues. The CDR3 nucleotides are TGTGCCTGGAGCGTGGGGACAGGGGAAAATGAAAAACTGTTTTTT. It is translated as CAWSVGTGENEKLFF.

The chain has TRBV14 and TRBJ1-1, with D perhaps TRBD1 (6 bases). The CDR3 covers 13 residues. Per the germline V gene, CDR1 is SGHDN and CDR2 is FVKESK. V lost 0 bases to trimming and J lost 10 bases, with 12 bases between them. For the CDR3, the DNA is TGTGCCAGCAGCCAAGAAAACAGGGTTGGAGCTTTCTTT. Translating gives CASSQENRVGAFF.

CDR3 amino acids: CASRGGQSNYGYTF. As DNA, the CDR3 is TGTGCCAGCAGGGGGGGGCAGTCGAACTATGGCTACACCTTC. This chain links TRBV25-1 with TRBJ1-2; weak D call: TRBD1 (6 bases). Between the trimmed V and J ends, which lost 6 bases and 2 bases, there was a span of 13 bases. CDR3 length: 14 amino acids. Germline loops: CDR1 MGHDK, CDR2 SYGVNS.

The chain uses TRBV19 and TRBJ2-4, with 9 positions matching TRBD1. The CDR3 covers 15 residues. Germline CDR1 and CDR2: LNHDA and SQIVND (reference sequence). V lost 5 bases and J lost 6; bases outside the gene matches: 8. As DNA, the CDR3 is TGTGCCAGTAGTTTCTACAGGGGGCGAGGAAACATTCAGTACTTC. Encoded protein: CASSFYRGRGNIQYF.

This clone has just a few counts. The sample carries other DNA sequences with the same CDR3. The DNA of the CDR3 is TGTGCCAGCAGCTTAGATTCGGGTGGAAACACCATATATTTT. Translating it yields CASSLDSGGNTIYF. The J gene is TRBJ1-3, the V gene TRBV11-2, with unresolved D. The germline V gene has CDR1 SGHAT and CDR2 FQNNGV. V lost 0 bases and J lost 3, with 6 bases in between. This CDR3 spans 14 amino acids.

This clone was detected once. The chain recombines TRBV4-1 with TRBJ1-2; 7 bases fit TRBD1. This CDR3 has 15 amino acids. The J segment lost 4 bases and the V segment lost 2 bases, leaving 7 bases of the junction unmatched. Germline CDR1 is MGHRA and CDR2 is YSYEKL. This CDR3 reads CASSQRDAGGYGYTF. The DNA for the CDR3 is TGCGCCAGCAGCCAACGGGACGCAGGGGGCTATGGCTACACCTTC.

This chain links TRBV18 with TRBJ2-2, with D perhaps matching TRBD2 (5 bases). Trimming removed 3 bases at V and 2 bases at J, with 10 bases between. CDR3 size: 15 residues. The germline gives CDR1 KGHSH, CDR2 LQKENI. The CDR3 DNA reads TGTGCCAGCTCACCGAGAGGGCTTAACACCGGGGAGCTGTTTTTT. This translates into CASSPRGLNTGELFF.

The chain has TRBV19 and TRBJ2-2; 8 bases match TRBD2. Germline V gene lookup returns CDR1 LNHDA and CDR2 SQIVND (reference sequence). The CDR3 length is 14 residues. V lost 7 bases, J lost 5 bases, and 6 bases stayed unmatched. CDR3 residues: CASISGRVTGELFF. The CDR3 DNA sequence: TGTGCCAGTATCAGCGGGAGAGTTACCGGGGAGCTGTTTTTT.

CDR3 in DNA: TGTGCCAGCAGTTCTCCCATCGGGGGTAGAGAGACCCAGTACTTC. Protein sequence: CASSSPIGGRETQYF. The J gene is TRBJ2-5, the V gene TRBV28; perhaps TRBD2 as D (6 bases). V was pared by 4 bases and J by 4 bases, with 16 bases between. There are 15 residues in the CDR3. Looked up from germline, CDR1 is MDHEN and CDR2 is SYDVKM.

The chain carries TRBV27 and TRBJ1-1; 7 bases fit TRBD1. Trimming took 5 bases from V and 1 from J; bases not matched to a gene: 7. CDR1 and CDR2 from the germline V gene are MNHEY and SMNVEV (reference sequence). The CDR3 spans 15 residues. The CDR3, as DNA: TGTGCCAGCAGTCCCTGGGACAGACCGAACACTGAAGCTTTCTTT. Translation: CASSPWDRPNTEAFF.

The rearrangement joins TRBV5-1 to TRBJ2-7; possibly TRBD2 for D (5 bases). Germline V CDR1 and CDR2: SGHRS, YFSETQ. Trimming removed 0 bases at V and 5 bases at J, with 12 bases between. CDR3 length equals 14 residues. CDR3 coding DNA: TGCGCCAGCAGCTTGGAATCGAGCGGACACGAGCAGTACTTC. As protein: CASSLESSGHEQYF.

Regarding this clone: This CDR3 is also generated by other DNA sequences in the sample. V gene TRBV2 combines with J gene TRBJ2-2; D call uncertain. Germline CDR1 reads SNHLY; CDR2 reads FYNNEI. The CDR3 sequence is 16 residues long. The ends were cut back, 2 bases at V and 4 bases at J, with 14 bases in the middle. The CDR3 sequence: CASSETQPPFTGELFF. CDR3 bases: TGTGCCAGCAGTGAAACGCAGCCTCCGTTCACCGGGGAGCTGTTTTTT.

The chain employs TRBV11-3 and TRBJ2-1; D is undetermined. Trimming took off 4 bases at V and 6 bases at J, with 7 bases between the two ends. The CDR3 length is 12 residues. Germline lookup yields CDR1 SGHNT and CDR2 YENEEA. The CDR3 DNA is TGTGCCAGCAGCTCGTCTAGCAATGAGCAGTTCTTC. This sequence encodes CASSSSSNEQFF.

V gene TRBV5-4 combines with J gene TRBJ2-1, with 8 bases that match TRBD2. The CDR3 spans 16 residues. Germline V lookup: CDR1 SGHNT, CDR2 YYREEE (reference sequence). Trimming took 3 bases from V and 4 from J; bases not matched to a gene: 9. The CDR3 DNA is TGTGCCAGCAGCTCAGGGGCTAGCGGGTTATACAATGAGCAGTTCTTC. It translates to CASSSGASGLYNEQFF.

The V and J genes are TRBV15 and TRBJ2-3; no clear D gene. CDR3 length: 12 amino acids. Germline V lookup: CDR1 LNHNV, CDR2 YYDKDF (reference sequence). Trimming left V 5 bases short and J 8 bases short, with 11 bases between. CDR3 loop: CATSGSTSTQYF. For the CDR3, the DNA is TGTGCCACCAGCGGGTCCACCAGTACGCAGTATTTT.

The chain uses TRBV4-2 and TRBJ1-1, with D maybe TRBD1 (6 bases). Per the germline V gene, CDR1 is LGHNA and CDR2 is YNFKEQ. The germline V and J ends were trimmed by 0 bases and 3 bases, with 11 bases remaining between them. The CDR3 runs to 15 residues. In DNA form, the CDR3 reads TGTGCCAGCAGCCAAGAGGCGGGGGCTTACACTGAAGCTTTCTTT. It codes for CASSQEAGAYTEAFF.

This clone was seen repeatedly, ten times or more. CDR3 nucleotides: TGTGCCAGCTCACCACCTTTCCCCAGCGGGAGGAAGGTTTTAGGTGCCTACAATGAGCAGTTCTTC. The encoded protein is CASSPPFPSGRKVLGAYNEQFF. J is TRBJ2-1 and V is TRBV18; TRBD2 aligns across 9 bases. The CDR3 runs 22 residues. Germline loops: CDR1 KGHSH, CDR2 LQKENI. V was pared by 0 bases and J by 2 bases, with 20 bases of the junction left unmatched.

This clone was counted a single time. The rearrangement joins TRBV4-3 to TRBJ2-2; 7 bases fit TRBD2. CDR1 LGHNA and CDR2 YSLEER come from the germline V gene. Trimming removed 3 bases from V and 7 bases from J; junction bases left unmatched: 8. This CDR3 comprises 15 residues. Here the CDR3 reads CASSHPSGAGGELFF. CDR3 nucleotide sequence: TGCGCCAGCAGCCACCCCAGCGGGGCCGGCGGGGAGCTGTTTTTT.

Remarks on this clone: Other DNA sequences in the sample encode the same CDR3. The V call is TRBV29-1, the J call TRBJ2-5, with D uncertain. CDR1 is SQVTM and CDR2 is ANQGSEA in the germline V gene. The ends were cut back, 0 bases at V and 7 bases at J, with 6 bases in the middle. The CDR3 runs to 11 residues. DNA of the CDR3: TGCAGCGTTGAAGAGGGCGGGACCCAGTACTTC. Translated, it gives CSVEEGGTQYF.

J is TRBJ1-4 and V is TRBV9, with TRBD1 matching 9 bases. With V trimmed by 0 bases and J by 8 bases, 8 bases remained unmatched. Per germline, CDR1 SGDLS and CDR2 YYNGEE. The CDR3 is 16 amino acids. The CDR3 sequence is CASSVDSDRGREKLFF. The CDR3 DNA reads TGTGCCAGCAGCGTAGACTCGGACAGGGGAAGAGAAAAACTGTTTTTT.

This chain connects TRBV4-2 to TRBJ1-2; D gene uncertain. Germline assignment: CDR1 LGHNA and CDR2 YNFKEQ. V was trimmed by 1 base and J by 2 bases, leaving 11 bases between them. CDR3 length: 15 amino acids. CDR3 amino acids: CASSQGGPTNYGYTF. The DNA of the CDR3 is TGTGCCAGCAGCCAAGGCGGTCCTACAAACTATGGCTACACCTTC.

The CDR3 here is CASTEFNSYNEQFF. The CDR3 nucleotides are TGTGCCAGCACGGAGTTTAACTCCTACAATGAGCAGTTCTTC. The chain recombines TRBV2 with TRBJ2-1; D call uncertain. Trimming stripped 7 bases from V and 0 bases from J, with 10 bases between. The CDR3 loop spans 14 amino acids. Germline CDR1 and CDR2: SNHLY and FYNNEI. Looking up the rest from reference TRBV2 and TRBJ2-1 gives the full variable domain: EPEVTQTPSHQVTQMGQEVILRCVPISNHLYFYWYRQILGQKVEFLVSFYNNEISEKSEIFDDQFSVERPDGSNFTLKIRSTKLEDSAMYFCASTEFNSYNEQFFGPGTRLTVL.